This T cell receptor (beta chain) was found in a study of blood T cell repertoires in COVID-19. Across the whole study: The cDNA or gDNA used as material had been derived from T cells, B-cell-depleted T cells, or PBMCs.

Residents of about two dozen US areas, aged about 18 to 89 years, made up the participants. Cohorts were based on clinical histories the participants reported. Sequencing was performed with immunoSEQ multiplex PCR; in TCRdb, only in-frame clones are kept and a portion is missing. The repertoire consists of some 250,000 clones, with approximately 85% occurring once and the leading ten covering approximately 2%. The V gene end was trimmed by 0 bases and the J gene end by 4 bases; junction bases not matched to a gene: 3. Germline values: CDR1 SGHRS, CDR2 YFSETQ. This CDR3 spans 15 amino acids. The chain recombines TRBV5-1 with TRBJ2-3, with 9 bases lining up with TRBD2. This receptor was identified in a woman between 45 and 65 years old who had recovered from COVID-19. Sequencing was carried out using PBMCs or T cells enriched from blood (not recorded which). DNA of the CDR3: TGCGCCAGCAGCTTGGGTGTAGCGGGAGCAGATACGCAGTATTTT. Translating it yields CASSLGVAGADTQYF.